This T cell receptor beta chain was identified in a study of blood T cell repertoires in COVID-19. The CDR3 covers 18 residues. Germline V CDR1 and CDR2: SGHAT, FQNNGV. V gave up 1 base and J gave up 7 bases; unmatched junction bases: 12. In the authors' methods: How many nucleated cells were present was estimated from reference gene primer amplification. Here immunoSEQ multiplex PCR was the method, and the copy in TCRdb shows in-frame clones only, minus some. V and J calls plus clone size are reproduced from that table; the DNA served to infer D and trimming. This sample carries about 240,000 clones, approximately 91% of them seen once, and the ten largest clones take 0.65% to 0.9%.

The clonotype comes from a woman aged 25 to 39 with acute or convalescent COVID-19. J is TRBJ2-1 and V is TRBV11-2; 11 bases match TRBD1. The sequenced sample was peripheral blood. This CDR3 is CASSLVYPGTGGSNEQFF. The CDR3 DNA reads TGTGCCAGCAGCTTAGTATATCCCGGGACAGGGGGTAGTAATGAGCAGTTCTTC.